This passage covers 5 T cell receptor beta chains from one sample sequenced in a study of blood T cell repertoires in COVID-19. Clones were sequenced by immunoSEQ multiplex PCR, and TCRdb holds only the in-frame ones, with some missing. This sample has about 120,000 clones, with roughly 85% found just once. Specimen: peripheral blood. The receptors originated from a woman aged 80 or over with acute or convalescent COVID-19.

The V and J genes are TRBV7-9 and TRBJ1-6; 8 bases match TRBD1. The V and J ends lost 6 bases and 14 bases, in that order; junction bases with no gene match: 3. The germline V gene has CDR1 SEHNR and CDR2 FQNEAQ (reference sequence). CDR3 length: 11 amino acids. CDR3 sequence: CASRTGEALHF. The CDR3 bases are TGTGCCAGCAGGACAGGGGAGGCCCTCCACTTT.

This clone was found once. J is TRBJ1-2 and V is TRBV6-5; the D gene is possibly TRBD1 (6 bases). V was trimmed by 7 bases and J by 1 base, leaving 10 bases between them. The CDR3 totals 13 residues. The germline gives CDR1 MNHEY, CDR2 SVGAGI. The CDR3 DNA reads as TGTGCCAGCACCGGACAGAATAACTATGGCTACACCTTC. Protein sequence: CASTGQNNYGYTF.

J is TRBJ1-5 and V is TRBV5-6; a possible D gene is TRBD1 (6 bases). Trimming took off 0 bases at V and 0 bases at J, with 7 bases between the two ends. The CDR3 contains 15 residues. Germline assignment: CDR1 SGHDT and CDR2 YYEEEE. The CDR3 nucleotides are TGTGCCAGCAGCTTGGGGACAGTTAGCAATCAGCCCCAGCATTTT. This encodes CASSLGTVSNQPQHF.

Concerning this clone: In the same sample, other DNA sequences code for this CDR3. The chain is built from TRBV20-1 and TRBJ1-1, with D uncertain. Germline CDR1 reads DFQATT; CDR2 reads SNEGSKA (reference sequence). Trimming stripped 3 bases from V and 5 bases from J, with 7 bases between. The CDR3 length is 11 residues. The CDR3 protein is CSASGGTEAFF. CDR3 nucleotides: TGCAGTGCTAGTGGAGGTACTGAAGCTTTCTTT.

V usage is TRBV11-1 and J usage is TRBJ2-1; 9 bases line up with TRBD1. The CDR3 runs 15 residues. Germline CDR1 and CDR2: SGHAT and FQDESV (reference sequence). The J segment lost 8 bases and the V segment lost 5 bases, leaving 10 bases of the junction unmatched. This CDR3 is CASSRLGTGYHEQFF. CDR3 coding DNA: TGTGCCAGCAGCCGTCTGGGGACAGGGTACCATGAGCAGTTCTTC.